The rows below give T cell receptor beta chains drawn from one sample of a study of brain T cells in children with intractable seizures. Method: immunoSEQ multiplex PCR; TCRdb's copy keeps in-frame clones and lacks some. The table includes tens of thousands of clones, 90% to 95% detected once. Sequenced material: peripheral blood, taken at surgery. The receptors were sampled from a girl between 2 and 10 years old with Rasmussen encephalitis and intractable seizures. CDR3s include the opening cysteine and the closing phenylalanine or tryptophan. Fields, in order: CDR3 DNA, CDR3 protein, D gene, V gene, J gene, clone size. D genes are given only for firm matches. Not every row has a clone size; where given, it reads once, few, many or a size class.

CDR3nt: TGTGCCAGCAGCGTAGTCGAAGGGGTCACTGAAGCTTTCTTT
CDR3aa: CASSVVEGVTEAFF
d_gene: NA
v_gene: TRBV9
j_gene: TRBJ1-1
abundance: NA

CDR3nt: TGTGCCAGCAGCGCCCGAGACCTAGAGGACAGGCTTGATCAGCCCCAGCATTTT
CDR3aa: CASSARDLEDRLDQPQHF
d_gene: TRBD1
v_gene: TRBV9
j_gene: TRBJ1-5
abundance: NA

CDR3nt: TGTGCCAGCAGCTTACCTGCCGGGGGAGACATTCAGTACTTC
CDR3aa: CASSLPAGGDIQYF
d_gene: NA
v_gene: TRBV11-3
j_gene: TRBJ2-4
abundance: NA

CDR3nt: TGTGCCAGCAGTAAAAATGAAAAACTGTTTTTT
CDR3aa: CASSKNEKLFF
d_gene: NA
v_gene: TRBV28
j_gene: TRBJ1-4
abundance: NA

CDR3nt: TGTGCCAGCAGCGACCCGCTTAAGTACAATGAGCAGTTCTTC
CDR3aa: CASSDPLKYNEQFF
d_gene: NA
v_gene: TRBV13
j_gene: TRBJ2-1
abundance: once

CDR3nt: TGTGCCAGCTCTCAATCCGGGGGCCCCAAGGGGCAGTTCTTC
CDR3aa: CASSQSGGPKGQFF
d_gene: NA
v_gene: TRBV28
j_gene: TRBJ2-1
abundance: once

CDR3nt: TGTGCCAGCAGCGTAGTGGCAGGAAGGGAGCAGTTCTTC
CDR3aa: CASSVVAGREQFF
d_gene: NA
v_gene: TRBV9
j_gene: TRBJ2-1
abundance: few

CDR3nt: TGCGCCAGCAGCTTGGCCCGGGACAGTATTTCGAACACTGAAGCTTTCTTT
CDR3aa: CASSLARDSISNTEAFF
d_gene: TRBD1
v_gene: TRBV5-1
j_gene: TRBJ1-1
abundance: NA

CDR3nt: TGTGCCAGCGGACTTACGATGGCGGGACTCTCGGGGGGCACTGAAGCTTTCTTT
CDR3aa: CASGLTMAGLSGGTEAFF
d_gene: NA
v_gene: TRBV5-6
j_gene: TRBJ1-1
abundance: NA

CDR3nt: TGTGCCAGCAGCCAAGAACAGATAGCGGGAGCAGCCGGGGAGCTGTTTTTT
CDR3aa: CASSQEQIAGAAGELFF
d_gene: TRBD2
v_gene: TRBV14
j_gene: TRBJ2-2
abundance: NA

CDR3nt: TGCGCCAGCAGCAAGAATATCCAAGAGACCCAGTACTTC
CDR3aa: CASSKNIQETQYF
d_gene: NA
v_gene: TRBV5-1
j_gene: TRBJ2-5
abundance: NA

CDR3nt: TGCAGCGTTGTGTGGGACAGGGCCACAGATACGCAGTATTTT
CDR3aa: CSVVWDRATDTQYF
d_gene: TRBD1
v_gene: TRBV29-1
j_gene: TRBJ2-3
abundance: NA

CDR3nt: TGTGCCAGCAGCTTTCGAGGGTCCTCTGGAAACACCATATATTTT
CDR3aa: CASSFRGSSGNTIYF
d_gene: NA
v_gene: TRBV7-9
j_gene: TRBJ1-3
abundance: NA

CDR3nt: TGTGCCAGCAGCCCCTACAGGGTAGTGTCGCGAGCTTTCTTT
CDR3aa: CASSPYRVVSRAFF
d_gene: NA
v_gene: TRBV6-5
j_gene: TRBJ1-1
abundance: once

CDR3nt: TGTGCCAGTAGTATAGGCGCAAGTTCAGCAACTAATGAAAAACTGTTTTTT
CDR3aa: CASSIGASSATNEKLFF
d_gene: NA
v_gene: TRBV19
j_gene: TRBJ1-4
abundance: NA

CDR3nt: TGTGCCAGCAGTTTTAGCAGGACTCATGGCTACACCTTC
CDR3aa: CASSFSRTHGYTF
d_gene: NA
v_gene: TRBV12-3/TRBV12-4
j_gene: TRBJ1-2
abundance: NA

CDR3nt: TGTGCCAGCAGCTTTCAGGCAGGCCCAACCTACGAGCAGTACTTC
CDR3aa: CASSFQAGPTYEQYF
d_gene: NA
v_gene: TRBV11-1
j_gene: TRBJ2-7
abundance: NA

CDR3nt: TGTGCCAGCAGTTCATCATACACAGGGACAGAATCCTACGAGCAGTACTTC
CDR3aa: CASSSSYTGTESYEQYF
d_gene: TRBD1
v_gene: TRBV28
j_gene: TRBJ2-7
abundance: once

CDR3nt: TGTGCCACCAGTGAGTCCGGGACAGGGTCCTACGAGCAGTACTTC
CDR3aa: CATSESGTGSYEQYF
d_gene: TRBD1
v_gene: TRBV24-1
j_gene: TRBJ2-7
abundance: NA

CDR3nt: TGTGCCAGCAGGGACAGTTCCTATGGCTACACCTTC
CDR3aa: CASRDSSYGYTF
d_gene: NA
v_gene: TRBV2
j_gene: TRBJ1-2
abundance: NA

CDR3nt: TGTGCCAGCAGCTCCGACAGGACACACTACGAGCAGTACTTC
CDR3aa: CASSSDRTHYEQYF
d_gene: NA
v_gene: TRBV5-6
j_gene: TRBJ2-7
abundance: NA

CDR3nt: TGTGCCAGCAGCTTGGACAGGACCCAGCCCCAGCATTTT
CDR3aa: CASSLDRTQPQHF
d_gene: NA
v_gene: TRBV5-6
j_gene: TRBJ1-5
abundance: NA

CDR3nt: TGTGCCAGCAGTGAAGCGGTCGGGAGAGAAGCTTTCTTT
CDR3aa: CASSEAVGREAFF
d_gene: NA
v_gene: TRBV2
j_gene: TRBJ1-1
abundance: NA

CDR3nt: TGTGCCCTCTTAGTGCCAGGGGCTTACAATGAGCAGTTCTTC
CDR3aa: CALLVPGAYNEQFF
d_gene: NA
v_gene: TRBV18
j_gene: TRBJ2-1
abundance: NA

CDR3nt: TGTGCCAGCAGCTTAGGCCCGGACGGCGGCTATGAAGCTTTCTTT
CDR3aa: CASSLGPDGGYEAFF
d_gene: NA
v_gene: TRBV7-9
j_gene: TRBJ1-1
abundance: NA

CDR3nt: TGTGCCAGCAGCCAAGATCGAACCCCTACTAACTATGGCTACACCTTC
CDR3aa: CASSQDRTPTNYGYTF
d_gene: NA
v_gene: TRBV3-1/TRBV3-2
j_gene: TRBJ1-2
abundance: NA

CDR3nt: TGTGCCAGCTTTGGTGCCGGGACAGGCACAGATACGCAGTATTTT
CDR3aa: CASFGAGTGTDTQYF
d_gene: TRBD1
v_gene: TRBV6-5
j_gene: TRBJ2-3
abundance: NA

CDR3nt: TGTGCCAGCAGCCAACGAAGCGGGGGTCACCTCACCTCCAGCAATCAGCCCCAGCATTTT
CDR3aa: CASSQRSGGHLTSSNQPQHF
d_gene: NA
v_gene: TRBV14
j_gene: TRBJ1-5
abundance: NA

CDR3nt: TGTGCCAGCAGCTTAGTAGGGTACCAAGAGACCCAGTACTTC
CDR3aa: CASSLVGYQETQYF
d_gene: NA
v_gene: TRBV7-9
j_gene: TRBJ2-5
abundance: NA

CDR3nt: TGTGCCAGCAGTTACGGCCCCACTGAAGCTTTCTTT
CDR3aa: CASSYGPTEAFF
d_gene: NA
v_gene: TRBV6-5
j_gene: TRBJ1-1
abundance: NA

CDR3nt: TGTGCCAGCAGCTTAGTGGGTAACGGCCCCTACGAGCAGTACTTC
CDR3aa: CASSLVGNGPYEQYF
d_gene: NA
v_gene: TRBV13
j_gene: TRBJ2-7
abundance: NA

CDR3nt: TGTGCCAGCAGTTCATTTCTAGCGGGAGCCAGCTATGAGCAGTTCTTC
CDR3aa: CASSSFLAGASYEQFF
d_gene: TRBD2
v_gene: TRBV28
j_gene: TRBJ2-1
abundance: NA

CDR3nt: TGTGCCAGCAGGGCAGGGAACTATGGCTACACCTTC
CDR3aa: CASRAGNYGYTF
d_gene: NA
v_gene: TRBV6-5
j_gene: TRBJ1-2
abundance: NA

CDR3nt: TGTGCCAGCAGTTACGAGTCAGGGTGGAATTCACCCCTCCACTTT
CDR3aa: CASSYESGWNSPLHF
d_gene: NA
v_gene: TRBV6-5
j_gene: TRBJ1-6
abundance: NA

CDR3nt: TGTGCCAGCAGCCATAGGACTAGCGTCTACGAGCAGTACTTC
CDR3aa: CASSHRTSVYEQYF
d_gene: TRBD2
v_gene: TRBV3-1/TRBV3-2
j_gene: TRBJ2-7
abundance: NA

CDR3nt: TGTGCCAGTACTAAGAAAAGGGGGTTGACGGATACGCAGTATTTT
CDR3aa: CASTKKRGLTDTQYF
d_gene: NA
v_gene: TRBV19
j_gene: TRBJ2-3
abundance: once

CDR3nt: TGTGCCAGCAGCTTAGCAAAGAGGGGGGGGATACTTACGAACACTGAAGCTTTCTTT
CDR3aa: CASSLAKRGGILTNTEAFF
d_gene: NA
v_gene: TRBV11-2
j_gene: TRBJ1-1
abundance: NA

CDR3nt: TGTGCCAGCAGTGTCTCTAGCGGGAGTAGAACAGATACGCAGTATTTT
CDR3aa: CASSVSSGSRTDTQYF
d_gene: TRBD2
v_gene: TRBV6-1
j_gene: TRBJ2-3
abundance: once

CDR3nt: TGCGCCAGCAACCCGGGACGGTCCACAGATACGCAGTATTTT
CDR3aa: CASNPGRSTDTQYF
d_gene: NA
v_gene: TRBV5-1
j_gene: TRBJ2-3
abundance: NA

CDR3nt: TGCAGCGTTTCCCCACGACAGAGCAACTATGGCTACACCTTC
CDR3aa: CSVSPRQSNYGYTF
d_gene: NA
v_gene: TRBV29-1
j_gene: TRBJ1-2
abundance: NA

CDR3nt: TGTGCCAGCAGCCCGAAGTTGGGCGGGAGGTTAACAGATACGCAGTATTTT
CDR3aa: CASSPKLGGRLTDTQYF
d_gene: TRBD2
v_gene: TRBV13
j_gene: TRBJ2-3
abundance: NA

CDR3nt: TGTGCCAGCAGGGGGGGACTTACTAGCGGGGCTCCCTACAATGAGCAGTTCTTC
CDR3aa: CASRGGLTSGAPYNEQFF
d_gene: TRBD2
v_gene: TRBV7-2
j_gene: TRBJ2-1
abundance: once

CDR3nt: TGTGCCAGCAGCTTATACCTCGACAGGGAGCAGTTCTTC
CDR3aa: CASSLYLDREQFF
d_gene: NA
v_gene: TRBV7-2
j_gene: TRBJ2-1
abundance: NA

CDR3nt: TGCGCCAGCAGCCAAGGGCCCTCAGAGACCTATGGCTACACCTTC
CDR3aa: CASSQGPSETYGYTF
d_gene: NA
v_gene: TRBV4-1
j_gene: TRBJ1-2
abundance: NA

CDR3nt: TGTGCCAGCAGCAAAGTAGAAGGGGGACAGGGGGTCAAGACCCAGTACTTC
CDR3aa: CASSKVEGGQGVKTQYF
d_gene: NA
v_gene: TRBV21-1
j_gene: TRBJ2-5
abundance: NA

CDR3nt: TGTGCCAGCACCCCGCTTGGACAGGGGAAAGCTTTCTTT
CDR3aa: CASTPLGQGKAFF
d_gene: TRBD1
v_gene: TRBV6-5
j_gene: TRBJ1-1
abundance: NA

CDR3nt: TGTGCCAGTAGTATACTAGGAGGGGGGACTGGAAACACCATATATTTT
CDR3aa: CASSILGGGTGNTIYF
d_gene: NA
v_gene: TRBV19
j_gene: TRBJ1-3
abundance: NA

CDR3nt: TGCAGTGCTAGAGATCTGGGGGGCTACACCTTC
CDR3aa: CSARDLGGYTF
d_gene: NA
v_gene: TRBV20-1
j_gene: TRBJ1-2
abundance: NA

CDR3nt: TGCGCCAGCAGCTTGGCCGGGGAGACCCAGTACTTC
CDR3aa: CASSLAGETQYF
d_gene: NA
v_gene: TRBV5-1
j_gene: TRBJ2-5
abundance: NA

CDR3nt: TGTGCCAGCAGCCGGGAGCTAACTGGGGGGGAAGTGAGCAATCAGCCCCAGCATTTT
CDR3aa: CASSRELTGGEVSNQPQHF
d_gene: NA
v_gene: TRBV14
j_gene: TRBJ1-5
abundance: NA

CDR3nt: TGTGCCAGCAGCTCCCGCTACACTGAAGCTTTCTTT
CDR3aa: CASSSRYTEAFF
d_gene: NA
v_gene: TRBV5-4
j_gene: TRBJ1-1
abundance: NA

CDR3nt: TGTGCCTGCCGTCAGGGGGCGAAGACTGAAGCTTTCTTT
CDR3aa: CACRQGAKTEAFF
d_gene: TRBD1
v_gene: TRBV7-9
j_gene: TRBJ1-1
abundance: NA

CDR3nt: TGTGCCTCGTCCTGGGGGGAGGGCAATCAGCCCCAGCATTTT
CDR3aa: CASSWGEGNQPQHF
d_gene: NA
v_gene: TRBV10-3
j_gene: TRBJ1-5
abundance: NA